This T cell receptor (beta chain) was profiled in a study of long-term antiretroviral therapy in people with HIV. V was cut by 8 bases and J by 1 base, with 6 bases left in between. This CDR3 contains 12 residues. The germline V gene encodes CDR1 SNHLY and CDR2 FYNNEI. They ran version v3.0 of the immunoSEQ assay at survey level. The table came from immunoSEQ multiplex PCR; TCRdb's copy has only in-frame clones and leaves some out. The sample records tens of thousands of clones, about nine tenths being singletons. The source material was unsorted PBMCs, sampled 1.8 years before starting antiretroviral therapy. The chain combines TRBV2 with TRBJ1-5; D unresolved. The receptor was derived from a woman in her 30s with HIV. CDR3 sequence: CASQFSNQPQHF. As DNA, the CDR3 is TGTGCCAGCCAGTTCAGCAATCAGCCCCAGCATTTT.